This TCR beta chain was captured in a study of blood T cell repertoires in COVID-19. This clone has just one count. Repertoires were generated with immunoSEQ multiplex PCR, while TCRdb's copy carries only in-frame clones and drops some. Here the sample spans approximately 140,000 clones, 84% being singletons. The cohort comprised adults aged roughly 18 to 90 years residing in about two dozen US areas. CDR3 length equals 18 residues. V shed 0 bases and J 0 bases; nucleotides not matched to a gene: 11. Per germline, CDR1 SGDLS and CDR2 YYNGEE. The rearrangement uses TRBV9 and TRBJ1-1; 7 nucleotides line up with TRBD1. This clonotype originated in a woman aged 45-59 years with acute COVID-19. Sequencing was done on a sample of PBMCs or T cells enriched from blood (not recorded which). The CDR3 loop reads CASSVARGAGGLNTEAFF. CDR3 coding DNA: TGTGCCAGCAGCGTAGCGAGAGGCGCAGGGGGACTGAACACTGAAGCTTTCTTT.